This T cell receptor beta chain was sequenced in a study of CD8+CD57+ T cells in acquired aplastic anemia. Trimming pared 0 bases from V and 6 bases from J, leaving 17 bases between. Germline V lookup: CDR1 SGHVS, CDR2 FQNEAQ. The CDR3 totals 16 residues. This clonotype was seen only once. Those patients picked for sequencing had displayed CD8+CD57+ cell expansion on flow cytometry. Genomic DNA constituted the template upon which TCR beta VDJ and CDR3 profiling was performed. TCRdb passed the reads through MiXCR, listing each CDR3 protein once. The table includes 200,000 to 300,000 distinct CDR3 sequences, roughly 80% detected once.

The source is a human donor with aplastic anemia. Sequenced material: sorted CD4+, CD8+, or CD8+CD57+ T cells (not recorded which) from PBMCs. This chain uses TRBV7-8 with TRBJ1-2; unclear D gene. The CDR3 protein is CASSLAGGGETHGYTF. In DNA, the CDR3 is TGTGCCAGCAGCTTAGCGGGAGGTGGCGAGACGCATGGCTACACCTTC. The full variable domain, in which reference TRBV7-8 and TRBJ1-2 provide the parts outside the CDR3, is GAGVSQSPRYKVAKRGQDVALRCDPISGHVSLFWYQQALGQGPEFLTYFQNEAQLDKSGLPSDRFFAERPEGSVSTLKIQRTQQEDSAVYLCASSLAGGGETHGYTFGSGTRLTVV.